This T cell receptor (beta chain) stems from a study of blood T cell repertoires in COVID-19. Clones were read by immunoSEQ multiplex PCR, and TCRdb kept only the in-frame ones, dropping some. This repertoire shows some 110,000 clones, roughly 85% found once; its top ten account for less than 5%. V shed 5 bases, J shed 5 bases, and the junction held 4 bases outside the gene matches. Germline values: CDR1 SGHNT, CDR2 YENEEA. The CDR3 is 15 residues long. The specimen sequenced was peripheral blood. The chain links TRBV11-3 to TRBJ2-1, with 12 bases identical to TRBD1. This sequence was found in a man aged 40-50 years with acute or convalescent COVID-19. Here the CDR3 reads CASSPGTGGHNEQFF. The CDR3 nucleotides are TGTGCCAGCAGCCCAGGGACAGGGGGCCACAATGAGCAGTTCTTC.